These 15 T cell receptor beta chains share one sample of origin, sequenced in a study of control samples from healthy donors and cancer patients. Using immunoSEQ multiplex PCR, the repertoire was profiled, and TCRdb retains in-frame clones only, with some absent. The sample holds about 84,000 clones; around 80% are singletons and the top ten take around a tenth. Sample: PBMCs. The receptors here all came from a man in his 60s with head and neck cancer.

The chain couples TRBV6-5 to TRBJ2-7; no firm D call. This CDR3 has 11 residues. Germline-derived CDR1 and CDR2 are MNHEY and SVGAGI. The V end was cut by 2 bases, the J end by 3 bases, with 2 bases between. The chain's CDR3 is CASSYNYEQYF. The CDR3 DNA reads as TGTGCCAGCAGTTACAACTACGAGCAGTACTTC.

The chain uses TRBV2 and TRBJ1-1, with D unresolved. The CDR3 runs to 12 residues. The germline V gene encodes CDR1 SNHLY and CDR2 FYNNEI. Trimming cost V 4 bases and J 1 base, with 4 bases left between them. DNA for the CDR3: TGTGCCAGCAGTGTTGCGAACACTGAAGCTTTCTTT. Protein: CASSVANTEAFF.

The chain recombines TRBV4-2 with TRBJ2-7, with D possibly called TRBD1 or TRBD2 (5 bases each). V lost 1 base and J 2 bases, leaving 12 bases between the germline ends. CDR3 size: 15 residues. Germline V CDR1 and CDR2: LGHNA, YNFKEQ. Here the CDR3 reads CASSQVGVSAYEQYF. The CDR3 DNA reads as TGTGCCAGCAGCCAAGTGGGGGTCAGTGCCTACGAGCAGTACTTC.

The chain links TRBV7-2 to TRBJ2-7; a weak D match, TRBD1 (5 bases). The CDR3 length is 13 residues. Germline-derived CDR1 and CDR2 are SGHTA and FQGNSA. V lost 5 bases and J 0 bases, leaving 8 bases between the germline ends. CDR3 nucleotides: TGTGCCAGCAGCCAGGGCAGCTCCTACGAGCAGTACTTC. Its protein is CASSQGSSYEQYF.

J is TRBJ1-2 and V is TRBV6-5; perhaps TRBD1 as D (5 bases). V shed 0 bases and J shed 8 bases, with 16 bases lying between them. The CDR3 runs 15 residues. The germline V gene has CDR1 MNHEY and CDR2 SVGAGI. CDR3 DNA: TGTGCCAGCAGTTACTCGAGGCAGGGAACGGGAGGCTACACCTTC. It translates to CASSYSRQGTGGYTF.

This clone has just a few counts. This rearrangement joins TRBV7-9 to TRBJ1-5; the D is unclear. The germline V and J ends were trimmed by 0 bases and 4 bases, with 4 bases remaining between them. The CDR3 is 13 amino acids. CDR1 SEHNR and CDR2 FQNEAQ come from the germline V gene (reference sequence). The CDR3, as DNA: TGTGCCAGCAGCTTAGCTCAGAATCAGCCCCAGCATTTT. Its translation is CASSLAQNQPQHF.

The rearrangement joins TRBV7-9 to TRBJ2-3; 9 positions agree with TRBD1. V dropped 0 bases and J dropped 6; count of bases not matched to a gene: 7. Germline assignment: CDR1 SEHNR and CDR2 FQNEAQ (reference sequence). The CDR3 has 16 residues. For the CDR3, the DNA is TGTGCCAGCAGCTTAGCGGGGACAGGGCAGTGGGATACGCAGTATTTT. This gives the protein CASSLAGTGQWDTQYF.

V usage is TRBV15 and J usage is TRBJ2-1, with D possibly being TRBD2 (7 bases). Per the germline V gene, CDR1 is LNHNV and CDR2 is YYDKDF (reference sequence). The V gene lost 1 base and the J gene lost 4 bases, with 14 bases spanning the gap. The CDR3 spans 16 residues. Here the CDR3 DNA reads TGTGCCACCAGCAGAGCGGGGGGCGCGGATTACAATGAGCAGTTCTTC. Its protein product is CATSRAGGADYNEQFF.

J is TRBJ2-2 and V is TRBV5-6, with TRBD2 identical over 7 bases. V was pared by 4 bases and J by 5 bases, with 8 bases of the junction left unmatched. The CDR3 is made up of 15 amino acids. CDR1 and CDR2 from the germline V gene are SGHDT and YYEEEE. CDR3 loop: CASSRSAGRTGELFF. The CDR3 DNA reads as TGTGCCAGCAGCCGATCAGCGGGGAGGACCGGGGAGCTGTTTTTT. The whole variable domain, remainder taken from reference TRBV5-6 and TRBJ2-2, is DAGVTQSPTHLIKTRGQQVTLRCSPKSGHDTVSWYQQALGQGPQFIFQYYEEEERQRGNFPDRFSGHQFPNYSSELNVNALLLGDSALYLCASSRSAGRTGELFFGEGSRLTVL.

V and J are TRBV19 and TRBJ2-1, with D possibly being TRBD2 (7 bases). Germline V gene sequence: CDR1 LNHDA, CDR2 SQIVND (reference sequence). The CDR3 extends over 15 amino acids. Between the trimmed V and J ends, which lost 6 bases and 12 bases, there was a span of 24 bases. CDR3 region: CASRSGIGGAMVQFF. The CDR3 nucleotides are TGTGCCAGTAGATCCGGTATTGGGGGGGCAATGGTGCAGTTCTTC. Based on the CDR3 plus reference TRBV19 and TRBJ2-1, the full variable domain is DGGITQSPKYLFRKEGQNVTLSCEQNLNHDAMYWYRQDPGQGLRLIYYSQIVNDFQKGDIAEGYSVSREKKESFPLTVTSAQKNPTAFYLCASRSGIGGAMVQFFGPGTRLTVL.

This clone showed up just a few times. The chain links TRBV5-5 to TRBJ2-3, with 8 bases aligning to TRBD2. CDR3 length: 16 residues. After removal of 2 bases from V and 6 bases from J, the junction contained 11 bases not matched to a gene. Germline V gives CDR1 SGHKS, CDR2 YYEKEE (reference sequence). This CDR3 reads CASSFSPGGVWDTQYF. DNA for the CDR3: TGTGCCAGCAGCTTCTCCCCGGGGGGGGTTTGGGATACGCAGTATTTT.

The rearrangement links TRBV7-6 to TRBJ2-3, with no clear D. CDR3 length: 15 residues. V gave up 5 bases and J gave up 6 bases, with 18 bases separating them. Germline V gene sequence: CDR1 SGHVS, CDR2 FNYEAQ. CDR3 nucleotides: TGTGCCAGCAGCCCCGCCCAGGCCCCGTTGGATACGCAGTATTTT. Protein product: CASSPAQAPLDTQYF. Supplemented by reference TRBV7-6 and TRBJ2-3, the full variable domain reads GAGVSQSPRYKVTKRGQDVALRCDPISGHVSLYWYRQALGQGPEFLTYFNYEAQQDKSGLPNDRFSAERPEGSISTLTIQRTEQRDSAMYRCASSPAQAPLDTQYFGPGTRLTVL.

Details on this clone: Other nucleotide sequences in the sample specify the same CDR3. The V gene is TRBV20-1, the J gene TRBJ2-5, with unresolved D. The germline gives CDR1 DFQATT, CDR2 SNEGSKA (reference sequence). Trimming cost V 2 bases and J 2 bases, with 0 bases left between them. There are 10 residues in the CDR3. CDR3 amino acids: CSARQETQYF. As DNA, the CDR3 is TGCAGTGCTAGACAAGAGACCCAGTACTTC.

The rearrangement uses TRBV20-1 and TRBJ2-4, with D possibly being TRBD2 (6 bases). Germline V lookup: CDR1 DFQATT, CDR2 SNEGSKA (reference sequence). V lost 3 bases to trimming and J lost 0 bases, with 18 bases between them. The CDR3 length is 17 residues. In DNA form, the CDR3 reads TGCAGTGCTAGTCGGGCGGGGTCCTTACTAGCCAAAAACATTCAGTACTTC. This gives the protein CSASRAGSLLAKNIQYF.

V and J are TRBV5-1 and TRBJ2-1; tentatively, D is TRBD2 (7 bases). The CDR3 consists of 15 residues. The germline V gene encodes CDR1 SGHRS and CDR2 YFSETQ. V was cut by 3 bases and J by 5 bases, with 15 bases left in between. The CDR3, as DNA: TGCGCCAGCAGCTGGGGGGCGGGAGCCGACAATGAGCAGTTCTTC. This translates into CASSWGAGADNEQFF.